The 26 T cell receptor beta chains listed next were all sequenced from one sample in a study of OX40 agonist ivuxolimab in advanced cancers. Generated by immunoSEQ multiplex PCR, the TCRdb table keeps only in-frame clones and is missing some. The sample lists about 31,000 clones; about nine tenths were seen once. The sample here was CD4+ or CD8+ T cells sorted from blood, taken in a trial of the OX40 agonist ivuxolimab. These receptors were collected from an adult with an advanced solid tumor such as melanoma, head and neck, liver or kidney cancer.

This CDR3 reads CASSFWGSYNEQFF. The CDR3 region has the DNA TGTGCCAGCAGTTTCTGGGGATCCTACAATGAGCAGTTCTTC. The chain couples TRBV27 to TRBJ2-1; D ambiguous. V lost 3 bases, J lost 1 base, and 7 bases lay in between. CDR1 and CDR2 from the germline V gene are MNHEY and SMNVEV (reference sequence). The CDR3 runs to 14 residues.

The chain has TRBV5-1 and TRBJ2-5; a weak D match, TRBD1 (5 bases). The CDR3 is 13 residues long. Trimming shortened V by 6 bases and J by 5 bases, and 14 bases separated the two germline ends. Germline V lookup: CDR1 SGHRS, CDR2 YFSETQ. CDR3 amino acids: CASTPPGWETQYF. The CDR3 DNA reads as TGCGCCAGCACCCCACCAGGGTGGGAGACCCAGTACTTC.

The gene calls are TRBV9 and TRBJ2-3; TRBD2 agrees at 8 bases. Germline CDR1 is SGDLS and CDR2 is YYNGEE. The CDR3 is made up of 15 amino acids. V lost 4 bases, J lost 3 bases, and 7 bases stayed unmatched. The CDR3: CASSPSGTRTDTQYF. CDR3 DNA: TGTGCCAGCAGCCCATCCGGGACTAGAACAGATACGCAGTATTTT.

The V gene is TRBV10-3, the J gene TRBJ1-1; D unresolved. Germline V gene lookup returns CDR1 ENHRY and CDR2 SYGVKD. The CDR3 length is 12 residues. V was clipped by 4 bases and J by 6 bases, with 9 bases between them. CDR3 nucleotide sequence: TGTGCCATCAGTGTACTTGGGGCTGAAGCTTTCTTT. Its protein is CAISVLGAEAFF.

The CDR3 DNA follows: TGTGCCAGCAGCCACCCGGACAGGTTGGGAGATACGCAGTATTTT. Translation: CASSHPDRLGDTQYF. The gene calls are TRBV7-2 and TRBJ2-3; 7 bases map to TRBD1. J was trimmed by 5 bases and V by 5 bases; bases with no gene match: 10. Germline V CDR1 and CDR2: SGHTA, FQGNSA. This CDR3 is built from 15 residues.

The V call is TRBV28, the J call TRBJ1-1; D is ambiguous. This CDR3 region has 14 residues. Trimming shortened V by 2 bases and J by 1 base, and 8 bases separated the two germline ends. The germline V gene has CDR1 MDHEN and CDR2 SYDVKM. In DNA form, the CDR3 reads TGTGCCAGCAGTTTAACTCAGGCGAACACTGAAGCTTTCTTT. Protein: CASSLTQANTEAFF.

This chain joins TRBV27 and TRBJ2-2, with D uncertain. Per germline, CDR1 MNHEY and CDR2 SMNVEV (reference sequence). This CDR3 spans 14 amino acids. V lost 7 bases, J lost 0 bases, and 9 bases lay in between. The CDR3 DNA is TGTGCCAGCATTGCGCAGGCGAACACCGGGGAGCTGTTTTTT. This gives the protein CASIAQANTGELFF.

The DNA for the CDR3 is TGTGCCAGCAGCTCTTGGGACACTGGGGCCAACGTCCTGACTTTC. Protein sequence: CASSSWDTGANVLTF. The chain has TRBV7-3 and TRBJ2-6; tentatively, D is TRBD1 (6 bases). The germline CDR1 and CDR2 sequences are SGHTA and FQGTGA. The CDR3 sequence is 15 residues long. The V end was cut by 4 bases, the J end by 2 bases, with 9 bases between.

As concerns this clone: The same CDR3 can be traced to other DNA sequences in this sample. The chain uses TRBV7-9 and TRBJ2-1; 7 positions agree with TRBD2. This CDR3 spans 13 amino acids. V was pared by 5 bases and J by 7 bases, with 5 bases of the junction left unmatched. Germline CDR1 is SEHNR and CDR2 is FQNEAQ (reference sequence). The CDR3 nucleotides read TGTGCCAGCAGCAGGGACTACGGGAATGAGCAGTTCTTC. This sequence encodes CASSRDYGNEQFF.

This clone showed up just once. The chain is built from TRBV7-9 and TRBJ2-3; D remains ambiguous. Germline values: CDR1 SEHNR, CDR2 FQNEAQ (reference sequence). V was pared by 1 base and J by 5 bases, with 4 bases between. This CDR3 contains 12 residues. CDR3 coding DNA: TGTGCCAGCAGCTTAGGTCTAGATACGCAGTATTTT. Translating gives CASSLGLDTQYF.

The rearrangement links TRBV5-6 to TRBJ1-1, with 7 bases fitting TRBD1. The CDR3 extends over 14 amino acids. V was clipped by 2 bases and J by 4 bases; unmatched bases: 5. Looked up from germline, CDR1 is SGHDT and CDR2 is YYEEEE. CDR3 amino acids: CASSLVRGGTEAFF. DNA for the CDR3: TGTGCCAGCAGCTTAGTCAGGGGGGGCACTGAAGCTTTCTTT.

The CDR3 here is CASSIATGGTQHF. The CDR3 nucleotides read TGTGCCAGTAGTATCGCCACGGGGGGGACCCAGCATTTT. The chain combines TRBV19 with TRBJ1-5, with a possible D match to TRBD1 (5 bases). Germline V lookup: CDR1 LNHDA, CDR2 SQIVND (reference sequence). Trimming took 3 bases from V and 11 from J, leaving 14 bases between them. The CDR3 has 13 amino acids.

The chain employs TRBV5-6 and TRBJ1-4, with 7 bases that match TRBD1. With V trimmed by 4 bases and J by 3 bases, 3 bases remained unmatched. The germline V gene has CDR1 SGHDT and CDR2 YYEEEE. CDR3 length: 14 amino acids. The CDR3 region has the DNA TGTGCCAGCAGCCCCGGGACAGCTAATGAAAAACTGTTTTTT. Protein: CASSPGTANEKLFF.

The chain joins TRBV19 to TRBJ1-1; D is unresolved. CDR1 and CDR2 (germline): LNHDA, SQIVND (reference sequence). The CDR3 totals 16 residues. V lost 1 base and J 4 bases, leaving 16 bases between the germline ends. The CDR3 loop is CASSIVAFGYATEAFF. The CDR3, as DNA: TGTGCCAGTAGTATAGTAGCTTTTGGTTACGCCACTGAAGCTTTCTTT.

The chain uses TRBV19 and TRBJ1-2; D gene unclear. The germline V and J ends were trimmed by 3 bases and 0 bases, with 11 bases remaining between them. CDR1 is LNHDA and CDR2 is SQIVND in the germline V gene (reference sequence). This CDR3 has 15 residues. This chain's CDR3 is CASSIVGRPNYGYTF. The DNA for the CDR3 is TGTGCCAGTAGTATCGTTGGCAGACCTAACTATGGCTACACCTTC. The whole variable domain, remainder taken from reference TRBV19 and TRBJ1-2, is DGGITQSPKYLFRKEGQNVTLSCEQNLNHDAMYWYRQDPGQGLRLIYYSQIVNDFQKGDIAEGYSVSREKKESFPLTVTSAQKNPTAFYLCASSIVGRPNYGYTFGSGTRLTVV.

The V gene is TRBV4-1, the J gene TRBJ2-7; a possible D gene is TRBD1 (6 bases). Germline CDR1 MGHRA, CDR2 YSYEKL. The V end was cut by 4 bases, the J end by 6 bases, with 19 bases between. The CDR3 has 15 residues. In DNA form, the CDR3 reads TGCGCCAGCAGCCTACAGGGTGCCCTCGGGCGCGAGCAGTACTTC. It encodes CASSLQGALGREQYF.

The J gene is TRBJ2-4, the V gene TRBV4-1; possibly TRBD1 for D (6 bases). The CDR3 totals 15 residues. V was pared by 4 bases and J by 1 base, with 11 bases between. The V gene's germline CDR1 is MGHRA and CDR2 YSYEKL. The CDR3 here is CASSLIQGAKNIQYF. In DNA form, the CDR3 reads TGCGCCAGCAGCCTCATACAGGGCGCCAAAAACATTCAGTACTTC.

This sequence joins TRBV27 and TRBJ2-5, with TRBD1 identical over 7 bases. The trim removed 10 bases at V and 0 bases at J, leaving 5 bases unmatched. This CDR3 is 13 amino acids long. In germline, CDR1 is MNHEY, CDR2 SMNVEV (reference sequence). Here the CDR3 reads CAIGTAHQETQYF. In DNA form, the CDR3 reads TGTGCCATTGGGACAGCACACCAAGAGACCCAGTACTTC.

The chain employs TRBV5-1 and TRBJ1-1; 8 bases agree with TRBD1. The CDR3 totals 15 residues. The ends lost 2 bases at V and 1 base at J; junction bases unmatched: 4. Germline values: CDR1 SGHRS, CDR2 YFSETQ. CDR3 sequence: CASSFPGTGNTEAFF. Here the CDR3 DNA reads TGCGCCAGCAGCTTCCCCGGGACAGGGAACACTGAAGCTTTCTTT.

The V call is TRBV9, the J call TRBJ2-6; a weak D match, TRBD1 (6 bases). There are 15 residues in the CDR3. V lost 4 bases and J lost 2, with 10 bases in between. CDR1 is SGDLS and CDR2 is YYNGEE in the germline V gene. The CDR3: CASSYSGAGANVLTF. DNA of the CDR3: TGTGCCAGCAGCTACTCAGGGGCTGGGGCCAACGTCCTGACTTTC.

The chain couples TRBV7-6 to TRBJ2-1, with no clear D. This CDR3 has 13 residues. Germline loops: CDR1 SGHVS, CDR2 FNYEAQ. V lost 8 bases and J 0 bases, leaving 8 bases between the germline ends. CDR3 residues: CASRQSSYNEQFF. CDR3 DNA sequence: TGTGCCAGCCGGCAGAGCTCCTACAATGAGCAGTTCTTC.

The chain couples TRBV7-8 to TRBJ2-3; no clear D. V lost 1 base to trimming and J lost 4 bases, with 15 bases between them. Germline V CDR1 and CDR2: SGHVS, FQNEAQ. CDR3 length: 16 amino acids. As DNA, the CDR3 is TGTGCCAGCAGCTTAGGAGTAGGACCGGCCGCAGATACGCAGTATTTT. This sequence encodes CASSLGVGPAADTQYF.

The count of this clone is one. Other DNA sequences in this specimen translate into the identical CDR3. This CDR3 reads CATSRDSSNQPQHF. The CDR3 region has the DNA TGTGCCACCAGCAGAGATTCCAGCAATCAGCCCCAGCATTTT. This chain connects TRBV15 to TRBJ1-5; D gene uncertain. Germline CDR1 is LNHNV and CDR2 is YYDKDF (reference sequence). V was trimmed by 0 bases and J by 1 base, leaving 4 bases between them. The CDR3 is made up of 14 amino acids.

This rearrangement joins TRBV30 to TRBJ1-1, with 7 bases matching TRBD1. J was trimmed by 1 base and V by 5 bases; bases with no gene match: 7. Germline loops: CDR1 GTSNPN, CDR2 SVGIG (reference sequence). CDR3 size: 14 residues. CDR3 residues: CAWLRTGENTEAFF. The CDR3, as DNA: TGTGCCTGGTTAAGGACAGGAGAGAACACTGAAGCTTTCTTT.

CDR3 DNA sequence: TGTGCCAGTAGCGAGACCGCGGATACGCAGTATTTT. Amino acids: CASSETADTQYF. The chain recombines TRBV19 with TRBJ2-3; D unclear. Germline lookup yields CDR1 LNHDA and CDR2 SQIVND (reference sequence). The CDR3 consists of 12 residues. V was clipped by 6 bases and J by 6 bases, with 10 bases between them.

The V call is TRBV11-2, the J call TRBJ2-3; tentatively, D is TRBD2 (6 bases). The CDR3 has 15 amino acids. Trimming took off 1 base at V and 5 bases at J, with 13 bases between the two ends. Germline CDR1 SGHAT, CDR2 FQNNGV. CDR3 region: CASSLGGVSIDTQYF. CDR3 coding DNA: TGTGCCAGCAGCTTAGGGGGGGTTAGTATAGATACGCAGTATTTT.